Shown below are 16 T cell receptor beta chains from a single sample sequenced in a study of T cells in Graves' hyperthyroidism and ophthalmopathy. Amplification targeted TCR beta CDR3 regions from RNA transcripts. Using the HTBI primer set, a first-round RT-PCR was run on the TCR CDR3. TCRdb reprocessed the multiplex PCR reads via MiXCR and lists one record per CDR3 protein. The top ten hold around a quarter of the sample, which has fewer than 400,000 distinct CDR3 sequences, around 16% seen once. Material: blood. These receptors came from a woman aged 18-30 years with Graves' hyperthyroidism that later progressed to Graves' ophthalmopathy.

This chain links TRBV15 with TRBJ1-5; TRBD1 matches 7 bases. The V and J ends lost 0 bases and 1 base, in that order; junction bases with no gene match: 12. The CDR3 spans 19 residues. CDR1 is LNHNV, CDR2 YYDKDF, per germline (reference sequence). CDR3 nucleotide sequence: TGTGCCACCAGCAGAGATCTCGGGACAGTAGGTCTCAGCAATCAGCCCCAGCATTTT. The encoded protein is CATSRDLGTVGLSNQPQHF.

Ten or more counts support this clonotype. The chain is built from TRBV24-1 and TRBJ2-1, with unresolved D. Trimming stripped 3 bases from V and 1 base from J, with 12 bases between. The germline gives CDR1 KGHDR, CDR2 SFDVKD. The CDR3 runs 16 residues. The CDR3 DNA is TGTGCCACCAGTGATGGTAAGAAGTCATCCTACAATGAGCAGTTCTTC. Translated: CATSDGKKSSYNEQFF.

This clonotype came up many times. The CDR3 coding sequence is TGTGCCTGGAGGCCACGGGTTGTGGGGGCGCGGACTGAAGCTTTCTTT. Translated: CAWRPRVVGARTEAFF. V is TRBV30 and J is TRBJ1-1, with D perhaps matching TRBD1 (6 bases). Trimming took 3 bases from V and 5 from J, leaving 22 bases between them. The germline V gene encodes CDR1 GTSNPN and CDR2 SVGIG (reference sequence). The CDR3 contains 16 residues.

This clonotype has just a few counts. The V gene is TRBV2, the J gene TRBJ1-3; possible D gene TRBD1, 5 bases. CDR1 and CDR2 from the germline V gene are SNHLY and FYNNEI. Trimming left V 4 bases short and J 2 bases short, with 9 bases between. The CDR3 totals 14 residues. This chain's CDR3 is CASSGETAGNTIYF. The DNA for the CDR3 is TGTGCCAGCAGTGGCGAGACAGCTGGAAACACCATATATTTT.

This clonotype was seen ten or more times. J is TRBJ2-6 and V is TRBV28; D is ambiguous. Looked up from germline, CDR1 is MDHEN and CDR2 is SYDVKM. This CDR3 comprises 14 residues. V gave up 3 bases and J gave up 1 base, with 4 bases separating them. In DNA form, the CDR3 reads TGTGCCAGCAGTTTCCAGTCTGGGGCCAACGTCCTGACTTTC. Translating it yields CASSFQSGANVLTF.

This clonotype has ten or more counts. The genes are TRBV20-1 and TRBJ2-1, with 13 nucleotides matching TRBD2. Germline lookup yields CDR1 DFQATT and CDR2 SNEGSKA (reference sequence). Germline trimming cut 6 bases from V and 3 bases from J; bases unmatched to any gene: 5. This CDR3 contains 15 residues. DNA of the CDR3: TGCAGTGCCGACGGACTAGCGGGAGTCTACAATGAGCAGTTCTTC. Translated: CSADGLAGVYNEQFF.

The chain couples TRBV4-2 to TRBJ1-5; perhaps TRBD1 as D (6 bases). Looked up from germline, CDR1 is LGHNA and CDR2 is YNFKEQ. The CDR3 length is 13 residues. V was trimmed by 4 bases and J by 4 bases, leaving 8 bases between them. The CDR3 region has the DNA TGTGCCAGCAGCCGCGGGACAAATCAGCCCCAGCATTTT. As protein: CASSRGTNQPQHF.

The table lists this clonotype with a few counts. The V gene is TRBV5-6, the J gene TRBJ2-7; a possible D gene is TRBD2 (5 bases). The germline V and J ends were trimmed by 0 bases and 0 bases, with 10 bases remaining between them. The CDR3 runs 15 residues. In germline, CDR1 is SGHDT, CDR2 YYEEEE. Here the CDR3 reads CASSLDPGGSYEQYF. The CDR3 DNA reads TGTGCCAGCAGCTTGGACCCCGGAGGCTCCTACGAGCAGTACTTC.

This chain uses TRBV9 with TRBJ2-1; 12 positions agree with TRBD2. The trim removed 0 bases at V and 4 bases at J, leaving 2 bases unmatched. In germline, CDR1 is SGDLS, CDR2 YYNGEE. The CDR3 length is 16 residues. The DNA of the CDR3 is TGTGCCAGCAGCGTAGAAGGACTAGCGGGATACAATGAGCAGTTCTTC. It translates to CASSVEGLAGYNEQFF.

This clonotype was detected ten times or more. The gene calls are TRBV24-1 and TRBJ1-2; TRBD1 matches at 10 bases. The CDR3 runs 16 residues. Germline assignment: CDR1 KGHDR and CDR2 SFDVKD. Unmatched junction bases numbered 9, after V lost 2 bases and J lost 7 bases. The CDR3 region is CATSDSGTGDVGGYTF. The CDR3 coding sequence is TGTGCCACCAGTGATTCTGGGACAGGGGATGTGGGTGGCTACACCTTC.

V and J are TRBV4-1 and TRBJ2-7; D gene ambiguous. CDR1 and CDR2 (germline): MGHRA, YSYEKL. The CDR3 runs 15 residues. V was trimmed by 0 bases and J by 4 bases, leaving 13 bases between them. The CDR3 nucleotides read TGCGCCAGCAGCCAAGATCTCGGTCCTCCGTACGAGCAGTACTTC. It encodes CASSQDLGPPYEQYF.

This chain links TRBV11-3 with TRBJ2-7; 8 positions match TRBD2. The J segment lost 4 bases and the V segment lost 1 base, leaving 12 bases of the junction unmatched. The CDR3 is 17 residues long. Looked up from germline, CDR1 is SGHNT and CDR2 is YENEEA. CDR3 loop: CASSLVTSGFPFYEQYF. DNA of the CDR3: TGTGCCAGCAGCTTAGTAACTAGCGGCTTTCCCTTTTACGAGCAGTACTTC.

This clonotype has at least ten counts. V and J are TRBV2 and TRBJ2-7, with unresolved D. Germline V gene data show CDR1 as SNHLY and CDR2 as FYNNEI. The CDR3 contains 12 residues. V lost 7 bases to trimming and J lost 4 bases, with 11 bases between them. The CDR3 bases are TGTGCCAGCAAGGACCTCACGTACGAGCAGTACTTC. It codes for CASKDLTYEQYF.

The CDR3 sequence is CSVGVLRTGELFF. The CDR3 DNA sequence: TGCAGCGTTGGGGTCCTACGCACCGGGGAGCTGTTTTTT. The rearrangement links TRBV29-1 to TRBJ2-2; D is unclear. Germline V lookup: CDR1 SQVTM, CDR2 ANQGSEA. The CDR3 is 13 amino acids. Trimming took 4 bases from V and 4 from J, leaving 10 bases between them.

This clonotype was found many times. This chain connects TRBV20-1 to TRBJ2-2; D not certain. The CDR3 has 14 amino acids. Trimming left V 6 bases short and J 4 bases short, with 15 bases between. Per the germline V gene, CDR1 is DFQATT and CDR2 is SNEGSKA (reference sequence). CDR3: CSAHDTDGTGELFF. The CDR3 DNA reads as TGCAGTGCGCACGACACCGACGGCACCGGGGAGCTGTTTTTT.

This clonotype appeared many times. The chain carries TRBV12-3 or TRBV12-4 and TRBJ2-1; no firm D call. The CDR3 loop spans 13 amino acids. Trimming pared 1 base from V and 6 bases from J, leaving 7 bases between. Written as DNA, the CDR3 is TGTGCCAGCAGTTTAGGCGCACTCAATGAGCAGTTCTTC. Its translation: CASSLGALNEQFF.